This T cell receptor beta chain was profiled in a study of T cell repertoires in cytomegalovirus infection. Study-wide results and limits: CMV-specific TCR beta clonotypes restricted by HLA-C dominated the ex vivo response.

MiXCR, run by TCRdb on the reads, gives a single entry per CDR3 protein. The sample includes approximately 910,000 distinct CDR3 sequences, around 30% seen only once; the top ten take more than 12%. CDR1 MNHEY and CDR2 SMNVEV come from the germline V gene (reference sequence). The V end lost 3 bases, the J end lost 7 bases, and 4 bases lay between the germline ends. The CDR3 length is 12 residues. Comments on this clonotype: As yet, its antigen is unknown.

The rearrangement joins TRBV27 to TRBJ1-6; D not resolved. The clonotype comes from a human donor in good health (CMV status not recorded). Some clones in this sample may be carry-over from other donors' samples. The material sequenced was cultured CD8+ T cells from PBMCs, taken from culture after CMV antigen stimulation. CDR3 nucleotides: TGTGCCAGCAGTTTCAGAAATTCACCCCTCCACTTT. Translating gives CASSFRNSPLHF.